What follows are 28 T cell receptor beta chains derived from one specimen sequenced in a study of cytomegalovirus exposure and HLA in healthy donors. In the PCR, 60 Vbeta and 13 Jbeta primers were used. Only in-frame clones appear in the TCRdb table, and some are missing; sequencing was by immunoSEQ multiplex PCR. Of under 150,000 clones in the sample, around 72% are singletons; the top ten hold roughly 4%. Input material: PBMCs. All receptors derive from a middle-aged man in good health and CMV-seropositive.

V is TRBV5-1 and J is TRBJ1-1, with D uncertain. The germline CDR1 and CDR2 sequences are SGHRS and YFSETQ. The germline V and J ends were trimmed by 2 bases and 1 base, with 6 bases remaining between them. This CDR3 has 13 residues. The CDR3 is CASSLGENTEAFF. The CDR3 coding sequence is TGCGCCAGCAGCTTAGGAGAGAACACTGAAGCTTTCTTT. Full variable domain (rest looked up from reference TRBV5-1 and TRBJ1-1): KAGVTQTPRYLIKTRGQQVTLSCSPISGHRSVSWYQQTPGQGLQFLFEYFSETQRNKGNFPGRFSGRQFSNSRSEMNVSTLELGDSALYLCASSLGENTEAFFGQGTRLTVV.

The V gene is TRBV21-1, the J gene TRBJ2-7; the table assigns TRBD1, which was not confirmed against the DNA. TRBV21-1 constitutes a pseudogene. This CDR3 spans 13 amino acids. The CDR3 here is CASSGAGLYEQYF. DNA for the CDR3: TGTGCCAGCAGCGGGGCAGGGTTATACGAGCAGTACTTC.

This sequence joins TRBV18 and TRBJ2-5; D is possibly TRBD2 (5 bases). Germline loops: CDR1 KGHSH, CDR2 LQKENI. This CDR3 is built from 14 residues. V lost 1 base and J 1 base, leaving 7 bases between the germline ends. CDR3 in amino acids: CASSPRRGQETQYF. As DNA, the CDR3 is TGTGCCAGCTCACCACGTCGGGGCCAAGAGACCCAGTACTTC. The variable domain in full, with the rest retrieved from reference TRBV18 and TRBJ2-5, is NAGVMQNPRHLVRRRGQEARLRCSPMKGHSHVYWYRQLPEEGLKFMVYLQKENIIDESGMPKERFSAEFPKEGPSILRIQQVVRGDSAAYFCASSPRRGQETQYFGPGTRLLVL.

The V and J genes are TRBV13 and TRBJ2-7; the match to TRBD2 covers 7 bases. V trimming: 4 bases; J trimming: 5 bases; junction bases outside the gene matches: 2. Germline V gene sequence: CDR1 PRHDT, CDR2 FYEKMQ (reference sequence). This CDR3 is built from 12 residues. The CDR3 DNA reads TGTGCCAGCAGCTCAGGACTAGACGAGCAGTACTTC. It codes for CASSSGLDEQYF.

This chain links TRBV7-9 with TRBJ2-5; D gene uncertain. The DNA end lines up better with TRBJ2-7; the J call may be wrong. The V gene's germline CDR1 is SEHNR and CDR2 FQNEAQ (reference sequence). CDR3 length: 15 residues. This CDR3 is CASSVPGLKTYEQYF. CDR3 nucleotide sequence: TGTGCCAGCAGCGTCCCGGGTCTAAAGACCTACGAGCAGTACTTC.

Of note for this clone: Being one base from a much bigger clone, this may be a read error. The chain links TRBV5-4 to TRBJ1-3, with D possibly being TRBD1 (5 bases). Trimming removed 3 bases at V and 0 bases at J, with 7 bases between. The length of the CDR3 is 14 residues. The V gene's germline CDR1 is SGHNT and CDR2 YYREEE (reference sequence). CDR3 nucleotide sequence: TGTGCCAGCAGCTCCCAGGGCTCTGGAAACACCATATATTTT. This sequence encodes CASSSQGSGNTIYF. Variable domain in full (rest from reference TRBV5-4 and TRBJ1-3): ETGVTQSPTHLIKTRGQQVTLRCSSQSGHNTVSWYQQALGQGPQFIFQYYREEENGRGNFPPRFSGLQFPNYSSELNVNALELDDSALYLCASSSQGSGNTIYFGEGSWLTVV.

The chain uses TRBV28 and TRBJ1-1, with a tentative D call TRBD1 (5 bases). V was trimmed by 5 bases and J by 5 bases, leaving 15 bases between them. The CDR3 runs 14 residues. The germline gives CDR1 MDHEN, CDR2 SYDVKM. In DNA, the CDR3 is TGTGCCAGCAGTCCCCGCCCCGGGGGTACTGAAGCTTTCTTT. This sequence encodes CASSPRPGGTEAFF.

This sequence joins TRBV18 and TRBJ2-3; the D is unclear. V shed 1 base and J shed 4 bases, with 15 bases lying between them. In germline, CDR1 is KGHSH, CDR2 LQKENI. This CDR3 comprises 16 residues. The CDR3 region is CASSPQAGVFADTQYF. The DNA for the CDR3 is TGTGCCAGCTCACCACAGGCAGGTGTATTTGCAGATACGCAGTATTTT. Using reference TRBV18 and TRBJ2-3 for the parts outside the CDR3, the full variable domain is NAGVMQNPRHLVRRRGQEARLRCSPMKGHSHVYWYRQLPEEGLKFMVYLQKENIIDESGMPKERFSAEFPKEGPSILRIQQVVRGDSAAYFCASSPQAGVFADTQYFGPGTRLTVL.

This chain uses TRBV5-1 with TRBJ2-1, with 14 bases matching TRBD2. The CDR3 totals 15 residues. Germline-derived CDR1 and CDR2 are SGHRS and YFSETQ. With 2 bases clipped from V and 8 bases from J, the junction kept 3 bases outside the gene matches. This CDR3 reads CASSLGTSGSDEQFF. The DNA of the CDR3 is TGCGCCAGCAGCTTAGGGACTAGCGGGAGCGATGAGCAGTTCTTC.

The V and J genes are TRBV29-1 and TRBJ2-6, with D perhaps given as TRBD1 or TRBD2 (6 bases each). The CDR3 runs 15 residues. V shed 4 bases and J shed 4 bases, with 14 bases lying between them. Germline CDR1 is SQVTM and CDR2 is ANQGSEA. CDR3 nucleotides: TGCAGCGTTGTAGAGGGGGGTTCAGGGGCCAACGTCCTGACTTTC. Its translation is CSVVEGGSGANVLTF.

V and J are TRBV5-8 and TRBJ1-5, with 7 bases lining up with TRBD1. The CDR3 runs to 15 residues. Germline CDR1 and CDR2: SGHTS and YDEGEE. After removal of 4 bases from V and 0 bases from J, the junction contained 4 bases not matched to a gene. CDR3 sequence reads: CASSPGTVSNQPQHF. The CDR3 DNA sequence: TGTGCCAGCAGCCCCGGGACAGTTAGCAATCAGCCCCAGCATTTT.

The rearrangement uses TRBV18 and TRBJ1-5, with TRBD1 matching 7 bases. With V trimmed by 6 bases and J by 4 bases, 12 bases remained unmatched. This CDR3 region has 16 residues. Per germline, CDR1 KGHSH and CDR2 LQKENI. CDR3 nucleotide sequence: TGTGCCAGCTCGTCCCGGGAGAGGGGGCCTAATCAGCCCCAGCATTTT. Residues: CASSSRERGPNQPQHF.

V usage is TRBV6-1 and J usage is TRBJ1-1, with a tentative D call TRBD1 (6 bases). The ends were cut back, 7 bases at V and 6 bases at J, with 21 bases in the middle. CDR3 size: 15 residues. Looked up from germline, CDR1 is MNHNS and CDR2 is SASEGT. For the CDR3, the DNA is TGTGCCAGCAAGGGGGAGGGGCAGGGTGACGCTGAAGCTTTCTTT. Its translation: CASKGEGQGDAEAFF.

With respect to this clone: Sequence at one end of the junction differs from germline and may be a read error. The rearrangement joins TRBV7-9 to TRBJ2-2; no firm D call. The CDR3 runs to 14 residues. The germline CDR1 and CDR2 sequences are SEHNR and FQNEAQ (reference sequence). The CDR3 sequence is CSSSLSTNTGELFF. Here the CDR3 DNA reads TGTTCCAGCAGCTTATCAACGAACACCGGGGAGCTGTTTTTT.

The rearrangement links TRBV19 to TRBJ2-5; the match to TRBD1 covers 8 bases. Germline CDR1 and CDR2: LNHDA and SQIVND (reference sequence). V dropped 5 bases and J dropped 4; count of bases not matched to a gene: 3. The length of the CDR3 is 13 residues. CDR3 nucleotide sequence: TGTGCCAGTAGTTTGACAGGGGTAGAGACCCAGTACTTC. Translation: CASSLTGVETQYF.

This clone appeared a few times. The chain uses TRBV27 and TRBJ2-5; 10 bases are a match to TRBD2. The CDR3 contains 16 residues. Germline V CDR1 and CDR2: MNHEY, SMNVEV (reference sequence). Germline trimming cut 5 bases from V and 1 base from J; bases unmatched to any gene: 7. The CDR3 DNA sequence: TGTGCCAGCAGTCAATTAGCGGGAGGATCCCAAGAGACCCAGTACTTC. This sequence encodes CASSQLAGGSQETQYF.

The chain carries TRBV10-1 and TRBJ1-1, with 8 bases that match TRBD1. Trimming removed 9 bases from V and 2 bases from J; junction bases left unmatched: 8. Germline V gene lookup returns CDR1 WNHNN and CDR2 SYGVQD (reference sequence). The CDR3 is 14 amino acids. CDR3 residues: CASNTDRGNTEAFF. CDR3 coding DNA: TGCGCCAGTAACACTGACAGGGGAAACACTGAAGCTTTCTTT.

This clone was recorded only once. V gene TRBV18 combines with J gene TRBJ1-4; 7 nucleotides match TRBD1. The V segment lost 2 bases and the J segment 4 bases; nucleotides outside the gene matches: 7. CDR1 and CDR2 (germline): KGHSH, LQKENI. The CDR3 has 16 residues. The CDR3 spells CASSPMGGQFNEKLFF. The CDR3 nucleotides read TGTGCCAGCTCACCAATGGGGGGACAGTTTAATGAAAAACTGTTTTTT.

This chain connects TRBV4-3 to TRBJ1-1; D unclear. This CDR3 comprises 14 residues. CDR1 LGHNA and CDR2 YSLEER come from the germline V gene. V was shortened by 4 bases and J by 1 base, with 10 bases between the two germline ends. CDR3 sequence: CASSPLPRNTEAFF. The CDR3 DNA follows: TGCGCCAGCAGCCCCTTACCCAGGAACACTGAAGCTTTCTTT.

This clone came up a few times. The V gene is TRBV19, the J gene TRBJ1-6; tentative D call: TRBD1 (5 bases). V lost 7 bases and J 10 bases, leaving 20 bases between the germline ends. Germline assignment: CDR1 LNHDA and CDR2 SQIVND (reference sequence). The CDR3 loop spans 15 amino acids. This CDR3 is CASKDEIGGRSPLHF. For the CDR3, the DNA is TGTGCCAGTAAGGACGAGATCGGGGGGAGATCACCCCTCCACTTT.

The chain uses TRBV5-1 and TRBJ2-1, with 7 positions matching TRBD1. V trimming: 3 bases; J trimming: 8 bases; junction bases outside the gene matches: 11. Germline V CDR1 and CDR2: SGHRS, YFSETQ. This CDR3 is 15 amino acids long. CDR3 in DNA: TGCGCCAGCAGCTATTTCACAGGGGCCAGGGATGAGCAGTTCTTC. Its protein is CASSYFTGARDEQFF.

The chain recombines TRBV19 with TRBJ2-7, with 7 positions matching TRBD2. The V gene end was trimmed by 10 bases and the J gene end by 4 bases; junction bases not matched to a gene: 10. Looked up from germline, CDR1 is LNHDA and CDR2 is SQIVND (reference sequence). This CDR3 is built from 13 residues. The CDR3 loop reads CATIPPGGYEQYF. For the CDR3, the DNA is TGTGCCACCATACCTCCGGGAGGATACGAGCAGTACTTC.

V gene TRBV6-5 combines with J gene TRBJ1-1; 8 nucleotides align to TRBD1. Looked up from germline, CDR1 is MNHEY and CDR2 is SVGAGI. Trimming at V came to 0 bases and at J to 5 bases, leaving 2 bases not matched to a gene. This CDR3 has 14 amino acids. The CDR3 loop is CASSYSTGETEAFF. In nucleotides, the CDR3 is TGTGCCAGCAGTTACTCGACAGGGGAAACTGAAGCTTTCTTT.

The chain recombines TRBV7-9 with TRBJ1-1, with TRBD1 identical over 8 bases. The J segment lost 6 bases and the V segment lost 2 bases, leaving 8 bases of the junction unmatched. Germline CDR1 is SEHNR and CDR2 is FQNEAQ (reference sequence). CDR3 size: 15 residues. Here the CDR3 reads CASSLPQGARSEAFF. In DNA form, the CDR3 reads TGTGCCAGCAGCTTACCCCAGGGGGCGAGATCTGAAGCTTTCTTT.

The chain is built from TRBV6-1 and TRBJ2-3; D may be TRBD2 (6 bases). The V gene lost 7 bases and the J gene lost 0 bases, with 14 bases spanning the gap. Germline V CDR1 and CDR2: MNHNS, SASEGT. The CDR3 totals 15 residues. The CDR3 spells CASMETRASTDTQYF. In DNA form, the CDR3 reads TGTGCCAGCATGGAGACTAGGGCTAGCACAGATACGCAGTATTTT.

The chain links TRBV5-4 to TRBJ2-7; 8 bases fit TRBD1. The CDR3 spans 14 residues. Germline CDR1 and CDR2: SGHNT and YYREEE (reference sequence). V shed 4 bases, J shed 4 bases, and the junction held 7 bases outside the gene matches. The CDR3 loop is CASSGDRGRYEQYF. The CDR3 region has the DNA TGTGCCAGCAGCGGAGACAGGGGTAGGTACGAGCAGTACTTC. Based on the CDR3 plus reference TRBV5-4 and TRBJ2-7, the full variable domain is ETGVTQSPTHLIKTRGQQVTLRCSSQSGHNTVSWYQQALGQGPQFIFQYYREEENGRGNFPPRFSGLQFPNYSSELNVNALELDDSALYLCASSGDRGRYEQYFGPGTRLTVT.

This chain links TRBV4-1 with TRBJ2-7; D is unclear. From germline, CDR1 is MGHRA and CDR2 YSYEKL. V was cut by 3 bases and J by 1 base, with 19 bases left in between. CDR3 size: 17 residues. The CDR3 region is CASSQIVTQKSSYEQYF. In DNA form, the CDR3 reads TGCGCCAGCAGCCAGATTGTGACACAGAAATCTTCCTACGAGCAGTACTTC.

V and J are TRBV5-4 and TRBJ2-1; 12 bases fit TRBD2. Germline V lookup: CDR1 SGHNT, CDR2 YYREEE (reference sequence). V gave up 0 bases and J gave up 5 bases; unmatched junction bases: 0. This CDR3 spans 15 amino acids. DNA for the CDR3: TGTGCCAGCAGCTTGGGACTAGCGGGAGACAATGAGCAGTTCTTC. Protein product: CASSLGLAGDNEQFF.